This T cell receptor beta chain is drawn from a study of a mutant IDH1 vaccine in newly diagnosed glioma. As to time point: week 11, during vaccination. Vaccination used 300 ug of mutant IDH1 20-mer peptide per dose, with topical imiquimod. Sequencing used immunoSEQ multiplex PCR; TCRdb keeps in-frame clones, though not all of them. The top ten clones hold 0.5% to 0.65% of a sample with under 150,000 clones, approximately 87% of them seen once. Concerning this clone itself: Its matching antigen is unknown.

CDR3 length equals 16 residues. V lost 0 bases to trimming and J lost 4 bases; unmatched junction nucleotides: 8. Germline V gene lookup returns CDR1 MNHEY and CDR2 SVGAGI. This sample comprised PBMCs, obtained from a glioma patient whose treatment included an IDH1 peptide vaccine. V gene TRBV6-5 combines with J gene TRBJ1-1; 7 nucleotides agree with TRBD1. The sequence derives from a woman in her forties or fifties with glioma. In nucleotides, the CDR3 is TGTGCCAGCAGTTACTCGACAGGGCACGATGGCACTGAAGCTTTCTTT. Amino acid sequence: CASSYSTGHDGTEAFF.